This entry features one TCR beta chain sequence. This record belongs to a study of blood T cell repertoires in COVID-19. In the study overall: COVID-19 samples collected from the United States, Italy and Spain covered acute and convalescent phases. The analysed material was cDNA or gDNA that came from T cells, B-cell-depleted T cells, or PBMCs.

In the original processing: By means of reference gene primer amplification, nucleated cell counts were estimated. Here immunoSEQ multiplex PCR was the method, and the copy in TCRdb shows in-frame clones only, minus some. V and J calls and clone size are given by that table; D and trimming were obtained from the DNA. This table has about 100,000 clones, 80% to 95% appearing once. The sequenced sample was peripheral blood. This TCR was sampled from a man between 18 and 29 years old with acute or convalescent COVID-19.

The CDR3 bases are TGTGCCAGCAGCCAAGATGGGTGGGGGCTAGGGATGAGCGGGGAGCTGTTTTTT. Translated, it gives CASSQDGWGLGMSGELFF. The chain has TRBV3-1 (or the pseudogene TRBV3-2) and TRBJ2-2, with D possibly TRBD1 on 6 matching bases. The CDR3 extends over 18 amino acids. Germline values: CDR1 LGHDT, CDR2 YNNKEL (reference sequence). Trimming removed 0 bases from V and 7 bases from J, with 21 bases in between.